The present TCR beta chain was sequenced within a study of memory CD4+ T cells and cytomegalovirus serostatus. V was cut by 4 bases and J by 0 bases, with 8 bases left in between. This CDR3 has 13 residues. CDR1 and CDR2 from the germline V gene are SGHRS and YFSETQ. The sort gate was single viable CD3+CD4+CD8-CD45RO+ cells for memory CD4+ T cells. Per the original methods: After removing out-of-frame reads, 2 million to 2.5 million distinct TCRbeta sequences remained. Sequenced by immunoSEQ multiplex PCR; TCRdb stores in-frame clones only, minus some. V, J and clone size were drawn from that table, and D and trimming were deduced from the DNA. This table has tens of thousands of clones, around 70% appearing once.

The sequencing input was memory CD4+ T cells from blood. The chain is built from TRBV5-1 and TRBJ2-7; D possibly corresponds to TRBD2 (5 bases). The clonotype comes from an adult in good health and CMV-seropositive. CDR3 in DNA: TGCGCCAGCAGCCAAACTAGCTCCTACGAGCAGTACTTC. This gives the protein CASSQTSSYEQYF.